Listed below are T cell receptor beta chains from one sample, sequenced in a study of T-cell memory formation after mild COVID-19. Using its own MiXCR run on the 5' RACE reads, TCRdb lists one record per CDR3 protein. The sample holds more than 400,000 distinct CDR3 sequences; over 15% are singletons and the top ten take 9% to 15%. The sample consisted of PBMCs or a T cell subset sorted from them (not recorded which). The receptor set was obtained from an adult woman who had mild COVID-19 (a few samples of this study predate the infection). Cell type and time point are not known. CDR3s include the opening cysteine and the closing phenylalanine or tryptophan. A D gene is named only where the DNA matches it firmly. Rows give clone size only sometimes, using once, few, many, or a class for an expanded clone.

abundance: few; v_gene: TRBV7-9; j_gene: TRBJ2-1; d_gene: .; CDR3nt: TGTGCCAGCAGCTCCCCCCTTTTGGGCGGGGCCTACTCCTACAATGAGCAGTTCTTC; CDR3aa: CASSSPLLGGAYSYNEQFF
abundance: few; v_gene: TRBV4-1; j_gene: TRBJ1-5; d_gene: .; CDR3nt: TGCGCCAGCAGCCAAGAACGGTTTGACCGGCCCCAGCATTTT; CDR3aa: CASSQERFDRPQHF
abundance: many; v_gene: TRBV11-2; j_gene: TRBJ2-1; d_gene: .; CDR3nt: TGTGCCAGCAGCTCCCCCGGGACAAGCTCCTACAATGAGCAGTTCTTC; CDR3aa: CASSSPGTSSYNEQFF
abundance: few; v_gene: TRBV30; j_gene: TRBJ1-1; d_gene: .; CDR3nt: TGTGCCTGGAGTGGCTTAGGGGAAGCTTTCTTT; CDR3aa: CAWSGLGEAFF
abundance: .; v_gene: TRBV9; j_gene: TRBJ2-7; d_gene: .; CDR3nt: TGTGCCAGCAGCGTAGGAGGCAGCCACTACGAGCAGTACTTC; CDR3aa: CASSVGGSHYEQYF
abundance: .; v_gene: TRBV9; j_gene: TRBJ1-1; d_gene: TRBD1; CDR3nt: TGTGCCAGCAGCGCCCGGACAGGGGATAACACTGAAGCTTTCTTT; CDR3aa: CASSARTGDNTEAFF
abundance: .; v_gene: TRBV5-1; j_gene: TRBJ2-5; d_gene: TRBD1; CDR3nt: TGCGCCAGCAGCCGGAATCGGATGAACAGGGGGTCGGAAGAGACCCAGTACTTC; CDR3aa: CASSRNRMNRGSEETQYF
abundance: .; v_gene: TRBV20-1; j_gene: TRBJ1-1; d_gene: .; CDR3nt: TGCAGTGCTAGAGATCAGGGAGGGCCCACTGAAGCTTTCTTT; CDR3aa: CSARDQGGPTEAFF
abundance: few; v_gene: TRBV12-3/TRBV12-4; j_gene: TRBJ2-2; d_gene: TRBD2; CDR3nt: TGTGCCAGCAGTTCAGGACTAGCGGGGGTCAGCGGGGAGCTGTTTTTT; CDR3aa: CASSSGLAGVSGELFF
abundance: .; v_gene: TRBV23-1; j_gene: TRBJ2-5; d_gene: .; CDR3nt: TGCGCCAGCAGTCCCAGATTAAGACAGCTAAAAGAGACCCAGTACTTC; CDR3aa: CASSPRLRQLKETQYF
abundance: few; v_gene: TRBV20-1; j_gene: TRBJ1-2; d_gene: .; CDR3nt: TGCAGTGCGCCGACAGAAGGAGATGGCTACACCTTC; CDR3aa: CSAPTEGDGYTF
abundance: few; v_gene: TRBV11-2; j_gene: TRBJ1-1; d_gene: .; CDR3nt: TGTGCCAGCAGCTTAAGTCAACAGATGAACACTGAAGCTTTCTTT; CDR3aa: CASSLSQQMNTEAFF
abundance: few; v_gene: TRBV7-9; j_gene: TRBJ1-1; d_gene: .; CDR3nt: TGTGCCAGCAGCTTAGACCCGCCCACGTACCCCCCATGGAACCGTGAAGCTTTCTTT; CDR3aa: CASSLDPPTYPPWNREAFF
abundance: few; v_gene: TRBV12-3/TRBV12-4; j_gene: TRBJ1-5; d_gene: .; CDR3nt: TGTGCCAGCAGTTTGGGGGGATCCTTTTTGCCCCAGCATTTT; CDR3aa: CASSLGGSFLPQHF
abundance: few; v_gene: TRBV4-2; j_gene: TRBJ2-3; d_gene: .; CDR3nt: TGTGCCAGCAGCCCGTCTCCCTCTAGCACAGATACGCAGTATTTT; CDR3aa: CASSPSPSSTDTQYF
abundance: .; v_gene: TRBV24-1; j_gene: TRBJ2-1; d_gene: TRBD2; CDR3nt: TGTGCCACCAGATTTTATTGTCCTAGCGGGGCCCCGAGCTCCTACAATGAGCAGTTCTTC; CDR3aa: CATRFYCPSGAPSSYNEQFF
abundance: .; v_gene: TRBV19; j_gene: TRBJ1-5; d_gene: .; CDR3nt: TGTGCCACCCTCGACATGGGGACGGGGCAGCCCCAGCATTTT; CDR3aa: CATLDMGTGQPQHF
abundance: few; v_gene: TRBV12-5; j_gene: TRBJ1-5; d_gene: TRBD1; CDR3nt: TGTGCTAGTGGTCTCTCCGGGACAGGGCTCAATCAGCCCCAGCATTTT; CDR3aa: CASGLSGTGLNQPQHF
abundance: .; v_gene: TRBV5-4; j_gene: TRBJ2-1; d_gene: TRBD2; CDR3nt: TGTGCCAGCAGCTTATCGACTAGCGGGAGATACAATGAGCAGTTCTTC; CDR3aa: CASSLSTSGRYNEQFF
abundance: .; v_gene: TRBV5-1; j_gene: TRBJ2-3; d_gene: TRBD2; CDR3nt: TGCGCCAGCAGCGAACGGGGGGGGAACTCAGATACGCAGTATTTT; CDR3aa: CASSERGGNSDTQYF
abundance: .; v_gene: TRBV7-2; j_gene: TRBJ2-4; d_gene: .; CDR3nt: TGTGCCAGCAGCTCTTGGGGAGGCAAAAACATTCAGTACTTC; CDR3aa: CASSSWGGKNIQYF
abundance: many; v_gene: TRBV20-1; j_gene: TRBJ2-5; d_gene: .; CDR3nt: TGCAGTGCTAGAGACCCAGGTTGGGAGACCCAGTACTTC; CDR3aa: CSARDPGWETQYF
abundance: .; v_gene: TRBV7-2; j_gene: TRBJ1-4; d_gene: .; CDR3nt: TGTGCCAGCAGCTTAGATCCCCGAACCCGGGAAAAACTGTTTTTT; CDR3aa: CASSLDPRTREKLFF
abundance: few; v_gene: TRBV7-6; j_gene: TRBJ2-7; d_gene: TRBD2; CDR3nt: TGTGCCAGCAGCAAAACTAGCGGCTACGAGCAGTACTTC; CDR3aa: CASSKTSGYEQYF
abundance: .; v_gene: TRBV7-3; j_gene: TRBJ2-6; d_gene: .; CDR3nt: TGTGCCAGCAGCTTAACGTTCCAGAGCTCTGGGGCCAACGTCCTGACTTTC; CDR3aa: CASSLTFQSSGANVLTF
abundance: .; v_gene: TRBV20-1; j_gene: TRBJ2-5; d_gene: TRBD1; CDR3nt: TGCAGTGCTAGGGGGACAGGTGCCCAGGGGACCCAGTACTTC; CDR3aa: CSARGTGAQGTQYF
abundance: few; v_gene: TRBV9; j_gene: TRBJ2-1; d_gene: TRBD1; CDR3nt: TGTGCCAGCAGCCCAGGACAGGGGCCCCGTGAGCAGTTCTTC; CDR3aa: CASSPGQGPREQFF
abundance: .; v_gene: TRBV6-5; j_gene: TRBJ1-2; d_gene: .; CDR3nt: TGTGCCAGCAGTTACGACAGACGCTATGGCTACACCTTC; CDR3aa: CASSYDRRYGYTF
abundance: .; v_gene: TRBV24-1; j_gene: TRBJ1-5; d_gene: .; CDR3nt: TGTGCCACCAGTGATCACGGACCCAATCAGCCCCAGCATTTT; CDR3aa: CATSDHGPNQPQHF
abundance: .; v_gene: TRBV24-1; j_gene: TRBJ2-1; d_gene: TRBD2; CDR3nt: TGTGCCACCAGTGATCCCCAAGCGGGAGGCCTCAATGAGCAGTTCTTC; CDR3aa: CATSDPQAGGLNEQFF
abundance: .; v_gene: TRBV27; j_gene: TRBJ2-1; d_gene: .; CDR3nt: TGTGCCAGCAGTTTATCGGGCCTTGAGCAGTTCTTC; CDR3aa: CASSLSGLEQFF
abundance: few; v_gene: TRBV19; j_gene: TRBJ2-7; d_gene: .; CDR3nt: TGTGCCAGTAGTATCAGCTCGTGGGGTTCCTACGAGCAGTACTTC; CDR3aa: CASSISSWGSYEQYF
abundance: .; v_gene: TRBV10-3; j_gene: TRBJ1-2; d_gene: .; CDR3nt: TGTGCCATCAGACGGACAGAGGACCTCTATGGCTACACCTTC; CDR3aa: CAIRRTEDLYGYTF
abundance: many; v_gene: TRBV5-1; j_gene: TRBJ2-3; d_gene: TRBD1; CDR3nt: TGCGCCAGCAGCCCCGGACAGGGTGGTACCACAGATACGCAGTATTTT; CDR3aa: CASSPGQGGTTDTQYF
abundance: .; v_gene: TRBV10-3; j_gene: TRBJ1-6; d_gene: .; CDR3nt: TGTGCCACCTCAAGCGGAGGGAATTCACCCCTCCACTTT; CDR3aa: CATSSGGNSPLHF
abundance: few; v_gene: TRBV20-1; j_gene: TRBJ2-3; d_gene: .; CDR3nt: TGCAGTGCCCCAGGAAGGGCGGGGACTCTCACAGATACGCAGTATTTT; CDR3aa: CSAPGRAGTLTDTQYF
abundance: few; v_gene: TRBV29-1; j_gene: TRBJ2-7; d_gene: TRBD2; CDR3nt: TGCAGCGTTGAAGATCCGACTAGCGTTTCCTACGAGCAGTACTTC; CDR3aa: CSVEDPTSVSYEQYF
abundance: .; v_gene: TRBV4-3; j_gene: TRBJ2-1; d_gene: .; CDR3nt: TGCGCCAGCAGCCAAGATGCAGGCCTCTCCTACAATGAGCAGTTCTTC; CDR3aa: CASSQDAGLSYNEQFF
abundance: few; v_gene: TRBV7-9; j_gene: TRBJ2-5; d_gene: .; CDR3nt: TGTGCCAGCAGCTCTTCGGGGTTAGAGACCCAGTACTTC; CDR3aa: CASSSSGLETQYF
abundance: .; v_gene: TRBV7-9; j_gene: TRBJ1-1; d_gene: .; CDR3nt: TGTGCCAGCAGCTCAGGAACGAACACTGAAGCTTTCTTT; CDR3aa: CASSSGTNTEAFF
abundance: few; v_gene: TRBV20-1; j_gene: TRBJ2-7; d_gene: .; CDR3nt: TGCAGTACGGGGAAGGGACCCCAACGGGAGCAGTACTTC; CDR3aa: CSTGKGPQREQYF
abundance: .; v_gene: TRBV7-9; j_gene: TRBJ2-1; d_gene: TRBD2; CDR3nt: TGTGCCAGCAGCTCCAGACTAGCGGGAGGGCCGGATGAGCAGTTCTTC; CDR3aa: CASSSRLAGGPDEQFF
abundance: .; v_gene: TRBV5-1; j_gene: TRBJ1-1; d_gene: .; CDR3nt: TGCGCCAGCAGCTTGAGCGAGGGCCCGGCTTTCTTT; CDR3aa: CASSLSEGPAFF
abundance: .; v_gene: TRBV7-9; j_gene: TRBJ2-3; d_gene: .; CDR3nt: TGTGCCAGCAGCTTAGGGGCGGGGTTTACGAGCACAGATACGCAGTATTTT; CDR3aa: CASSLGAGFTSTDTQYF
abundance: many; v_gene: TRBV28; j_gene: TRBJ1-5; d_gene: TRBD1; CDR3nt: TGTGCCAGCCGGACAGGTTATAGCAATCAGCCCCAGCATTTT; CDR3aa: CASRTGYSNQPQHF
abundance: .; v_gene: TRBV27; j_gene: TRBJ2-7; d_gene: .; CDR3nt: TGTGCCAGCAGTTTCTGGGGGTCAGGGCACGAGCAGTACTTC; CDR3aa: CASSFWGSGHEQYF
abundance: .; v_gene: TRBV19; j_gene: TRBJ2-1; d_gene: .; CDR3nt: TGTGCCAGTAGTATAACGGACAACTTCATCGGCATGGATGAGCAGTTCTTC; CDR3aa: CASSITDNFIGMDEQFF
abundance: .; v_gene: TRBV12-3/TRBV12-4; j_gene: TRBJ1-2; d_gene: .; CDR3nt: TGTGCCAGCAGTTTTGATGGAGGCTACACCTTC; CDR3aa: CASSFDGGYTF